These T cell receptor beta chains were read from a single sample in a study of blood T cell repertoires in COVID-19. Clones were sequenced by immunoSEQ multiplex PCR, and TCRdb holds only the in-frame ones, with some missing. The table lists about 210,000 clones, 81% of them singletons. What was sequenced was PBMCs or T cells enriched from blood (not recorded which). These receptors were taken from a woman aged 45-65 years with acute COVID-19. Each CDR3 is given with its conserved first and last residue. D genes are given only for firm matches. Size is omitted from some rows. Given values are once, few, many or a class for expanded clones.

abundance,j_gene,v_gene,d_gene,CDR3aa,CDR3nt
few,TRBJ1-1,TRBV24-1,NA,CATSGGKGWDTEAFF,TGTGCCACCAGTGGCGGGAAGGGATGGGACACTGAAGCTTTCTTT
NA,TRBJ2-3,TRBV15,NA,CATSREAGTGGTQYF,TGTGCCACCAGCAGAGAGGCGGGGACTGGGGGTACGCAGTATTTT
once,TRBJ1-5,TRBV10-3,TRBD1,CAISGDSTDQPQHF,TGTGCCATCAGTGGGGACAGCACCGATCAGCCCCAGCATTTT
NA,TRBJ1-1,TRBV6-6,NA,CASSYEGGYNTEAFF,TGTGCCAGCAGTTATGAGGGAGGTTACAACACTGAAGCTTTCTTT
NA,TRBJ2-1,TRBV29-1,TRBD2,CSVEGAGARNEQFF,TGCAGCGTTGAAGGGGCGGGAGCTCGCAATGAGCAGTTCTTC
few,TRBJ1-1,TRBV28,TRBD1,CASSDGTANTEAFF,TGTGCCAGCAGCGATGGGACAGCTAACACTGAAGCTTTCTTT
NA,TRBJ2-3,TRBV7-2,TRBD2,CASSLLAVTDTQYF,TGTGCCAGCAGCCTACTAGCGGTCACAGATACGCAGTATTTT
NA,TRBJ2-4,TRBV28,NA,CASSLQQVPKNIQYF,TGTGCCAGCAGTTTACAACAGGTCCCCAAAAACATTCAGTACTTC
NA,TRBJ2-3,TRBV7-2,TRBD2,CASSSPFSGTNPTDTQYF,TGTGCCAGCAGCTCGCCTTTTTCGGGGACTAATCCCACAGATACGCAGTATTTT
NA,TRBJ1-6,TRBV6-2/TRBV6-3,TRBD1,CASSYSAGGSSPLHF,TGTGCCAGCAGTTACTCAGCAGGGGGCAGTTCACCCCTCCACTTT
NA,TRBJ1-4,TRBV28,NA,CASSFAGQANEKLFF,TGTGCCAGCAGTTTTGCGGGCCAAGCTAATGAAAAACTGTTTTTT
NA,TRBJ2-1,TRBV27,TRBD2,CASRLAGVNNEQFF,TGTGCCAGCAGACTAGCGGGAGTGAATAATGAGCAGTTCTTC
NA,TRBJ1-1,TRBV27,NA,CASSLFPHTEAFF,TGTGCCAGCAGTTTATTTCCTCACACTGAAGCTTTCTTT
NA,TRBJ2-1,TRBV24-1,TRBD1,CATSDLLGQGNEQFF,TGTGCCACCAGTGATTTGCTGGGACAGGGCAATGAGCAGTTCTTC
NA,TRBJ1-4,TRBV19,NA,CASSGMGGTSEKLFF,TGTGCCAGTAGCGGGATGGGGGGTACGAGTGAAAAACTGTTTTTT
NA,TRBJ1-5,TRBV7-2,TRBD1,CASSPYDRAGGEHF,TGTGCCAGCAGCCCCTACGACAGGGCCGGCGGAGAGCATTTT
NA,TRBJ2-1,TRBV18,TRBD2,CASSYRGTSGGSSSYNEQFF,TGTGCCAGCTCATACCGTGGGACTAGCGGGGGGTCGAGCTCCTACAATGAGCAGTTCTTC
NA,TRBJ1-2,TRBV24-1,TRBD1,CATSDNRGNYGYTF,TGTGCCACCAGTGATAACAGGGGGAACTATGGCTACACCTTC
NA,TRBJ2-2,TRBV5-1,TRBD2,CASSLVVSGTTGELFF,TGCGCCAGCAGCTTGGTAGTTAGCGGGACCACCGGGGAGCTGTTTTTT
once,TRBJ2-3,TRBV6-4,TRBD1,CAPRGTLHTDTQYF,TGTGCCCCCAGGGGGACACTACACACAGATACGCAGTATTTT
NA,TRBJ1-1,TRBV6-5,TRBD1,CASRRTGDHTEAFF,TGTGCCAGCAGAAGGACAGGGGATCACACTGAAGCTTTCTTT
NA,TRBJ2-1,TRBV18,NA,CASSPLSAEQFF,TGTGCCAGCTCACCGCTTAGCGCCGAGCAGTTCTTC
NA,TRBJ1-1,TRBV19,TRBD1,CASSMGQRVNTEAFF,TGTGCCAGTAGTATGGGACAGAGAGTGAACACTGAAGCTTTCTTT
once,TRBJ2-2,TRBV7-6,NA,CASSPRQMNTGELFF,TGTGCCAGCAGCCCCCGACAGATGAACACCGGGGAGCTGTTTTTT
NA,TRBJ1-2,TRBV6-5,NA,CASSYRGQFGDYGYTF,TGTGCCAGCAGTTACAGAGGACAGTTCGGGGACTATGGCTACACCTTC
NA,TRBJ2-1,TRBV24-1,TRBD2,CATSDPSTSGRTNEQFF,TGTGCCACCAGTGATCCCTCGACTAGCGGGAGGACAAATGAGCAGTTCTTC
NA,TRBJ1-1,TRBV10-3,NA,CATGSSPATEAFF,TGTGCCACAGGTTCCTCGCCGGCCACTGAAGCTTTCTTT
NA,TRBJ2-4,TRBV6-2/TRBV6-3,NA,CASSYTGQNIQYF,TGTGCCAGCAGTTACACGGGTCAAAACATTCAGTACTTC
NA,TRBJ2-5,TRBV7-7,TRBD1,CASSPPERTGQAETQYF,TGTGCCAGCAGCCCACCCGAAAGGACAGGGCAAGCGGAGACCCAGTACTTC
once,TRBJ1-2,TRBV29-1,NA,CSVDSGYGYTF,TGCAGCGTTGATTCAGGGTATGGCTACACCTTC
NA,TRBJ2-7,TRBV7-6,NA,CASSLGQGSSYEQYF,TGTGCCAGCAGCTTAGGGCAGGGGAGCTCCTACGAGCAGTACTTC
NA,TRBJ1-1,TRBV18,NA,CASSPETGMNTEAFF,TGTGCCAGCTCACCAGAAACGGGGATGAACACTGAAGCTTTCTTT
NA,TRBJ1-3,TRBV19,NA,CASRTDSGNTIYF,TGTGCCAGTCGGACAGATTCTGGAAACACCATATATTTT
NA,TRBJ1-1,TRBV4-2,TRBD1,CASSQDLQGVRTEAFF,TGTGCCAGCAGCCAAGACCTACAGGGGGTAAGGACTGAAGCTTTCTTT
NA,TRBJ1-3,TRBV7-8,TRBD1,CASRQTGGNGNTIYF,TGTGCCAGCAGACAAACAGGGGGTAACGGAAACACCATATATTTT
NA,TRBJ2-7,TRBV5-3,TRBD2,CARSSPGLADLGEQYF,TGTGCCAGAAGCTCCCCGGGACTAGCGGACTTGGGGGAGCAGTACTTC
NA,TRBJ1-1,TRBV30,TRBD1,CAITDRDYGENTEAFF,TGTGCCATAACGGACAGGGATTATGGAGAGAACACTGAAGCTTTCTTT
NA,TRBJ2-5,TRBV7-6,NA,CASSFLGGGETQYF,TGTGCCAGCAGCTTTCTCGGCGGAGGGGAGACCCAGTACTTC
NA,TRBJ1-2,TRBV18,TRBD1,CASSPDRAGGYTF,TGTGCCAGCTCACCGGACAGGGCCGGCGGCTACACCTTC
NA,TRBJ1-2,TRBV30,TRBD1,CAWSTRGHFGYTF,TGTGCCTGGAGTACGAGGGGGCACTTTGGCTACACCTTC
NA,TRBJ1-3,TRBV29-1,NA,CSALTGRNTIYF,TGCAGCGCCCTAACAGGAAGAAACACCATATATTTT
once,TRBJ2-4,TRBV5-4,NA,CASSLNRAAKNIQYF,TGTGCCAGCAGCTTGAACAGGGCGGCCAAAAACATTCAGTACTTC
few,TRBJ2-1,TRBV9,NA,CATGEIAVHNEQFF,TGTGCCACCGGGGAGATAGCGGTCCACAATGAGCAGTTCTTC
NA,TRBJ1-1,TRBV11-2,NA,CASRSGTKGFF,TGTGCCAGCAGATCCGGGACAAAGGGTTTCTTT
NA,TRBJ2-5,TRBV3-1/TRBV3-2,TRBD2,CASSQGLAGGPRYF,TGTGCCAGCAGCCAAGGACTAGCGGGAGGGCCTAGGTACTTC
NA,TRBJ2-5,TRBV6-6,NA,CASRAGFRETQYF,TGTGCCAGCAGAGCAGGGTTCCGGGAGACCCAGTACTTC